A selection of T cell receptor beta chains follows, all from one sample in a study of radiotherapy plus CTLA-4 blockade in lung cancer. The repertoire was sequenced with immunoSEQ multiplex PCR; TCRdb's copy has only in-frame clones and lacks some. This sample has approximately 30,000 clones, with around four fifths found just once. The sequences come from peripheral blood, collected from a patient treated with radiotherapy plus ipilimumab. The receptor source for this set is a human donor with non-small cell lung cancer that progressed on radiotherapy plus ipilimumab. Each CDR3 is given with its conserved first and last residue. Fields, in order: V gene, J gene, clone size, D gene, CDR3 DNA, CDR3 protein. A D gene is named only where the DNA matches it firmly. Clone size appears in some rows only: once, few, many, or a class for an expanded clone.

V gene: TRBV29-1; J gene: TRBJ2-2; clone size: NA; D gene: NA; CDR3 DNA: TGCAGCGTTGAAGGAGGCACCGGGGAGCTGTTTTTT; CDR3 protein: CSVEGGTGELFF
V gene: TRBV7-3; J gene: TRBJ2-7; clone size: NA; D gene: TRBD2; CDR3 DNA: TGTGCCAGCAGCTTGGGACTAGCGGGGGGCCACGAGCAGTGCTTC; CDR3 protein: CASSLGLAGGHEQCF
V gene: TRBV18; J gene: TRBJ2-1; clone size: NA; D gene: TRBD2; CDR3 DNA: TGTGCCAGCTCACCACGAAGAGCGGGGGGGGGCGATGAGCAGTTCTTC; CDR3 protein: CASSPRRAGGGDEQFF
V gene: TRBV6-1; J gene: TRBJ1-5; clone size: NA; D gene: NA; CDR3 DNA: TGTGCCAGCAGTGATTTCGGGGGTTCCAATCAGCCCCAGCATTTT; CDR3 protein: CASSDFGGSNQPQHF
V gene: TRBV2; J gene: TRBJ2-2; clone size: NA; D gene: NA; CDR3 DNA: TGTGCCAGCAGTGACAAGCGGGCGAACACCGGGGAGCTGTTTTTT; CDR3 protein: CASSDKRANTGELFF
V gene: TRBV2; J gene: TRBJ2-7; clone size: NA; D gene: NA; CDR3 DNA: TGTGCCAGCCACCCCGGGACATTTATTAACTCCTACGAGCAGTACTTC; CDR3 protein: CASHPGTFINSYEQYF
V gene: TRBV6-5; J gene: TRBJ1-6; clone size: NA; D gene: TRBD1; CDR3 DNA: TGTGCCAGCAGAAGGACAGGGGCTAATTCACCCCTCCACTTT; CDR3 protein: CASRRTGANSPLHF
V gene: TRBV7-6; J gene: TRBJ2-1; clone size: NA; D gene: TRBD2; CDR3 DNA: TGTGCCAGCAGTCCCGGACTAGCGCAGAACAATGAGCAGTTCTTC; CDR3 protein: CASSPGLAQNNEQFF
V gene: TRBV6-7; J gene: TRBJ2-5; clone size: NA; D gene: NA; CDR3 DNA: TGTGCCAGCAGACTACCTGGGGGCGCAGGCCAGGAGACCCAGTACTTC; CDR3 protein: CASRLPGGAGQETQYF
V gene: TRBV7-9; J gene: TRBJ1-5; clone size: few; D gene: TRBD1; CDR3 DNA: TGTGCCAGCAGCTTACCAGGGGGGAGCAATCAGCCCCAGCATTTT; CDR3 protein: CASSLPGGSNQPQHF
V gene: TRBV5-4; J gene: TRBJ2-7; clone size: NA; D gene: TRBD2; CDR3 DNA: TGTGCCAGCAGCCGGGGGGGAGCCTACGAGCAGTACTTC; CDR3 protein: CASSRGGAYEQYF
V gene: TRBV5-1; J gene: TRBJ1-2; clone size: NA; D gene: NA; CDR3 DNA: TGCGCCAGCAGCTTAGGACAGCCCCCCAAGGACTATGGCTACACCTTC; CDR3 protein: CASSLGQPPKDYGYTF
V gene: TRBV19; J gene: TRBJ2-5; clone size: NA; D gene: TRBD2; CDR3 DNA: TGTGCCAGTAGTTGGGGACTAGCGGGCTCCGAGGGGGAGACCCAGTACTTC; CDR3 protein: CASSWGLAGSEGETQYF
V gene: TRBV6-5; J gene: TRBJ1-3; clone size: once; D gene: NA; CDR3 DNA: TGTGCCAGCACGTCCAGAGGAAACACCATATATTTT; CDR3 protein: CASTSRGNTIYF
V gene: TRBV6-5; J gene: TRBJ2-7; clone size: NA; D gene: NA; CDR3 DNA: TGTGCCAGCACCGGGGTTCGAGGCGAGCAGTACTTC; CDR3 protein: CASTGVRGEQYF
V gene: TRBV18; J gene: TRBJ2-2; clone size: NA; D gene: TRBD1; CDR3 DNA: TGTGCCAGCTCACCATCTACAGGGGGCACCGGGGAGCTGTTTTTT; CDR3 protein: CASSPSTGGTGELFF
V gene: TRBV27; J gene: TRBJ2-1; clone size: once; D gene: TRBD2; CDR3 DNA: TGTGCCACTTCGACCGGGGGGACGGTGAACAATGAGCAGTTCTTC; CDR3 protein: CATSTGGTVNNEQFF
V gene: TRBV7-2; J gene: TRBJ2-7; clone size: NA; D gene: NA; CDR3 DNA: TGTGCCAGCAGCCTCCGTGTAGGGGCGGCCTACGAGCAGTACTTC; CDR3 protein: CASSLRVGAAYEQYF
V gene: TRBV19; J gene: TRBJ2-1; clone size: NA; D gene: NA; CDR3 DNA: TGTGCCAGTAGTGCTAGGACAGCCCGCTCCTACAATGAGCAGTTCTTC; CDR3 protein: CASSARTARSYNEQFF
V gene: TRBV12-5; J gene: TRBJ1-2; clone size: NA; D gene: NA; CDR3 DNA: TGTGCTAGTGGTTTGAATCAGGGATCGGGCTACACCTTC; CDR3 protein: CASGLNQGSGYTF
V gene: TRBV5-1; J gene: TRBJ1-1; clone size: NA; D gene: TRBD1; CDR3 DNA: TGCGCCAGCAGCTTGGGACAGGGGTTGAACACTGAAGCTTTCTTT; CDR3 protein: CASSLGQGLNTEAFF
V gene: TRBV2; J gene: TRBJ2-5; clone size: NA; D gene: NA; CDR3 DNA: TGTGCCAGCAGTGGGGCGGACTCGGTATACCAAGAGACCCAGTACTTC; CDR3 protein: CASSGADSVYQETQYF
V gene: TRBV4-2; J gene: TRBJ2-3; clone size: NA; D gene: NA; CDR3 DNA: TGTGCCAGCAGCCAAGATAGAGGGTCAGATACGCAGTATTTT; CDR3 protein: CASSQDRGSDTQYF
V gene: TRBV19; J gene: TRBJ2-3; clone size: NA; D gene: TRBD2; CDR3 DNA: TGTGCCAGTAGCCCTCTAGCGGGGGGGAACACAGATACGCAGTATTTT; CDR3 protein: CASSPLAGGNTDTQYF
V gene: TRBV11-3; J gene: TRBJ2-2; clone size: NA; D gene: NA; CDR3 DNA: TGTGCCAGCAGCTTAGGGGGCCCTAACACCGGGGAGCTGTTTTTT; CDR3 protein: CASSLGGPNTGELFF
V gene: TRBV9; J gene: TRBJ1-1; clone size: NA; D gene: TRBD1; CDR3 DNA: TGTGCCAGCAGCGCCGGACAGGGAACACCTGAAGCTTTCTTT; CDR3 protein: CASSAGQGTPEAFF
V gene: TRBV5-1; J gene: TRBJ2-5; clone size: once; D gene: NA; CDR3 DNA: TGCGCCAGCAGAGTCGGTAGCGGTCCGGAGACCCAGTACTTC; CDR3 protein: CASRVGSGPETQYF
V gene: TRBV2; J gene: TRBJ2-3; clone size: few; D gene: NA; CDR3 DNA: TGTGCCAGCAGTCCCTTTTCCGGGTCAACAGATACGCAGTATTTT; CDR3 protein: CASSPFSGSTDTQYF
V gene: TRBV4-2; J gene: TRBJ2-1; clone size: NA; D gene: TRBD2; CDR3 DNA: TGTGCCAGCAGCCCCACGGGCGGGGGAACCTACAATGAGCAGTTCTTC; CDR3 protein: CASSPTGGGTYNEQFF
V gene: TRBV5-4; J gene: TRBJ2-7; clone size: NA; D gene: TRBD1; CDR3 DNA: TGTGCCAGCAGCCCGGGTCAAACAGGGGGGAACAACGAGCAGTACTTC; CDR3 protein: CASSPGQTGGNNEQYF
V gene: TRBV7-9; J gene: TRBJ1-1; clone size: NA; D gene: NA; CDR3 DNA: TGTGCCAGCAGCTTAGGTCTGGGGGGGCAGAACACTGAAGCTTTCTTT; CDR3 protein: CASSLGLGGQNTEAFF
V gene: TRBV2; J gene: TRBJ1-2; clone size: NA; D gene: TRBD1; CDR3 DNA: TGTGCCATACCTGACAGGGTAACTAACTATGGCTACACCTTC; CDR3 protein: CAIPDRVTNYGYTF
V gene: TRBV5-4; J gene: TRBJ1-2; clone size: NA; D gene: NA; CDR3 DNA: TGTGCCAGCAGCTCAAGCCAACAGGTCTTGAGGGGCTACACCTTC; CDR3 protein: CASSSSQQVLRGYTF
V gene: TRBV5-4; J gene: TRBJ2-1; clone size: NA; D gene: TRBD2; CDR3 DNA: TGTGCCAGCAGCCCGCTTTCGGGGGGGCTAGTTGAGCAGTTCTTC; CDR3 protein: CASSPLSGGLVEQFF
V gene: TRBV9; J gene: TRBJ2-1; clone size: NA; D gene: TRBD2; CDR3 DNA: TGTGCCAGCAGCGTAGGAGGTAGCGGGGGAGATGAGCAGTTCTTC; CDR3 protein: CASSVGGSGGDEQFF
V gene: TRBV6-6; J gene: TRBJ1-5; clone size: NA; D gene: TRBD1; CDR3 DNA: TGTGCCAGCAGCCCGGGACAGGCTAGCAATCAGCCCCAGCATTTT; CDR3 protein: CASSPGQASNQPQHF
V gene: TRBV4-1; J gene: TRBJ2-7; clone size: NA; D gene: TRBD2; CDR3 DNA: TGTGCCAGCAGCCAAGATTGGCCGGGGGGTTCCTACGAGCAGTACTTC; CDR3 protein: CASSQDWPGGSYEQYF
V gene: TRBV5-1; J gene: TRBJ2-3; clone size: NA; D gene: TRBD2; CDR3 DNA: TGCGCCAGCAGCTTGAGCGGGGGGGCCACAGATACGCAGTATTTT; CDR3 protein: CASSLSGGATDTQYF
V gene: TRBV14; J gene: TRBJ2-5; clone size: NA; D gene: NA; CDR3 DNA: TGTGCCAGCAGCCCCCCTGGGCAGACCCAGTACTTC; CDR3 protein: CASSPPGQTQYF
V gene: TRBV12-5; J gene: TRBJ1-1; clone size: NA; D gene: NA; CDR3 DNA: TGTGCTAGTGGTTTGGTACGAGGCCCTGAAGCTTTCTTT; CDR3 protein: CASGLVRGPEAFF
V gene: TRBV7-8; J gene: TRBJ2-3; clone size: NA; D gene: TRBD2; CDR3 DNA: TGTGCCAGCAGCTTAGGGACTAGCGGGGTCCGAGATACGCAGTATTTT; CDR3 protein: CASSLGTSGVRDTQYF